These 8 T cell receptor beta chains were all obtained from the same sample, sequenced in a study of identical twins. TCRdb called the 5' RACE reads again in MiXCR, with one record for every CDR3 protein. The profile shows around 480,000 distinct CDR3 sequences, approximately 15% of them singletons. The data were also submitted as part of a second study, on yellow fever vaccine responses in identical twins.

Sequencing used CD4+ T cells sorted from blood. All receptors come from a young woman in good health.

This clonotype was detected many times. This chain joins TRBV4-3 and TRBJ2-3; D unresolved. The CDR3 covers 13 residues. Trimming left V 3 bases short and J 5 bases short, with 9 bases between. Germline V gene data show CDR1 as LGHNA and CDR2 as YSLEER. The CDR3 region has the DNA TGCGCCAGCAGCCATGACTTTGGAGATACGCAGTATTTT. Residues: CASSHDFGDTQYF.

This clonotype turned up a few times. The CDR3 DNA is TGCGCCAGCAGCCAAATTCTAGCGGGAGGGAGCTCCTACGAGCAGTACTTC. Translated, it gives CASSQILAGGSSYEQYF. The genes are TRBV4-3 and TRBJ2-7, with 12 bases identical to TRBD2. Trimming cost V 2 bases and J 0 bases; bases outside gene matches: 5. This CDR3 is built from 17 residues. The germline gives CDR1 LGHNA, CDR2 YSLEER.

This clonotype was observed many times. This chain joins TRBV5-1 and TRBJ2-7; D gene uncertain. V lost 4 bases, J lost 5 bases, and 13 bases lay in between. The CDR3 has 13 amino acids. The germline V gene has CDR1 SGHRS and CDR2 YFSETQ. DNA for the CDR3: TGCGCCAGCAGCGAAGGCGGATCTAACGAGCAGTACTTC. Its protein is CASSEGGSNEQYF.

This clonotype was seen a few times. The chain couples TRBV5-6 to TRBJ2-4, with 8 bases aligning to TRBD1. V trimming: 3 bases; J trimming: 10 bases; junction bases outside the gene matches: 9. Germline values: CDR1 SGHDT, CDR2 YYEEEE. The CDR3 spans 14 residues. CDR3 sequence: CASSSPLTGGIQYF. DNA for the CDR3: TGTGCCAGCAGCTCCCCACTAACAGGGGGTATTCAGTACTTC. Full variable domain (missing parts from reference TRBV5-6 and TRBJ2-4): DAGVTQSPTHLIKTRGQQVTLRCSPKSGHDTVSWYQQALGQGPQFIFQYYEEEERQRGNFPDRFSGHQFPNYSSELNVNALLLGDSALYLCASSSPLTGGIQYFGAGTRLSVL.

The chain links TRBV20-1 to TRBJ2-7, with unresolved D. The V gene's germline CDR1 is DFQATT and CDR2 SNEGSKA (reference sequence). Trimming pared 2 bases from V and 2 bases from J, leaving 7 bases between. This CDR3 contains 12 residues. CDR3 DNA: TGCAGTGCTAGAAAGCCACCCTACGAGCAGTACTTC. Its protein product is CSARKPPYEQYF.

This clonotype was seen a few times. This chain's CDR3 is CASSFSGGGLLSEQYF. In nucleotides, the CDR3 is TGTGCCAGCAGTTTCTCGGGGGGGGGTCTATTATCCGAGCAGTACTTC. The chain combines TRBV28 with TRBJ2-7, with 8 bases that match TRBD2. Germline lookup yields CDR1 MDHEN and CDR2 SYDVKM. After removal of 3 bases from V and 6 bases from J, the junction contained 13 bases not matched to a gene. The CDR3 has 16 residues.

This clonotype was seen ten or more times. The chain is built from TRBV12-3 or TRBV12-4 and TRBJ1-1, with unresolved D. Trimming cost V 7 bases and J 3 bases, with 12 bases left between them. There are 13 residues in the CDR3. CDR3 amino acids: CASTPILDTEAFF. CDR3 sequence (DNA): TGTGCCAGCACCCCGATACTAGACACTGAAGCTTTCTTT.

This clonotype was recorded a few times. The chain employs TRBV6-2 or TRBV6-3 and TRBJ2-1; a possible D gene is TRBD2 (5 bases). V lost 6 bases and J 15 bases, leaving 18 bases between the germline ends. Germline V gene data show CDR1 as MNHEY and CDR2 as SVGEGT. This CDR3 has 12 amino acids. Here the CDR3 reads CASSLTRAAGFF. CDR3 bases: TGTGCCAGCAGCCTGACCCGGGCCGCGGGGTTCTTC.